These 23 T cell receptor beta chains originate from one sample sequenced in a study of blood T cell repertoires in COVID-19. The table came from immunoSEQ multiplex PCR; TCRdb's copy has only in-frame clones and leaves some out. The sample shows approximately 86,000 clones, roughly nine tenths of them seen only once. Source material: peripheral blood. The origin of the receptors is a man aged 45 to 65 with acute or convalescent COVID-19.

This chain joins TRBV4-1 and TRBJ1-4, with 9 bases that match TRBD1. J lost 8 bases, V lost 2 bases, and 6 bases had no gene match. Germline V CDR1 and CDR2: MGHRA, YSYEKL. CDR3 size: 15 residues. For the CDR3, the DNA is TGCGCCAGCAGCCAATCCGGGACAGGGAGGGAAAAACTGTTTTTT. Amino acid sequence: CASSQSGTGREKLFF.

The chain recombines TRBV5-1 with TRBJ1-2; 8 positions agree with TRBD1. Germline V gene data show CDR1 as SGHRS and CDR2 as YFSETQ. Unmatched junction bases numbered 7, after V lost 4 bases and J lost 5 bases. The CDR3 sequence is 14 residues long. The CDR3 loop is CASSAGQGPYGYTF. CDR3 sequence (DNA): TGCGCCAGCAGCGCTGGACAGGGTCCTTATGGCTACACCTTC.

The J gene is TRBJ2-1, the V gene TRBV14; 8 nucleotides match TRBD1. This CDR3 spans 14 amino acids. After removal of 3 bases from V and 6 bases from J, the junction contained 4 bases not matched to a gene. From germline, CDR1 is SGHDN and CDR2 FVKESK. The CDR3 sequence is CASSQMTGANEQFF. The CDR3 DNA is TGTGCCAGCAGCCAGATGACAGGGGCCAATGAGCAGTTCTTC.

The chain recombines TRBV6-2 or TRBV6-3 with TRBJ2-2; D unclear. The CDR3 extends over 15 amino acids. The V end lost 0 bases, the J end lost 6 bases, and 11 bases lay between the germline ends. The germline gives CDR1 MNHEY, CDR2 SVGEGT. This CDR3 reads CASSYSSSSSGELFF. The CDR3 bases are TGTGCCAGCAGTTACTCATCTAGTTCATCCGGGGAGCTGTTTTTT.

This chain joins TRBV21-1 and TRBJ2-7; the tabulated D call, TRBD1, remains unverified against the DNA. TRBV21-1 is a pseudogene locus. CDR3 length: 16 amino acids. Written as DNA, the CDR3 is TGTGCCAGCAGCAAAGCGCGGGGACAGTCGCCCTACGAGCAGTACTTC. It specifies CASSKARGQSPYEQYF.

This chain joins TRBV6-6 and TRBJ1-3; the D gene is possibly TRBD1 (6 bases). This CDR3 comprises 15 residues. Deletions cut 7 bases from V and 4 bases from J, with 17 bases between. Germline CDR1 MNHNY, CDR2 SVGAGI (reference sequence). This CDR3 is CASTLGQTPGNTIYF. The CDR3 coding sequence is TGTGCCAGCACCCTCGGACAGACTCCCGGAAACACCATATATTTT.

The gene calls are TRBV11-1 and TRBJ2-2; possible D gene TRBD2, 7 bases. This CDR3 comprises 15 residues. The germline V and J ends were trimmed by 5 bases and 5 bases, with 15 bases remaining between them. From germline, CDR1 is SGHAT and CDR2 FQDESV (reference sequence). The CDR3 spells CASSRGASSTGELFF. CDR3 nucleotide sequence: TGTGCCAGCAGCCGGGGGGCTAGTTCGACCGGGGAGCTGTTTTTT.

This chain uses TRBV20-1 with TRBJ1-4, with D maybe TRBD1 (6 bases). The CDR3 extends over 10 amino acids. Trimming left V 4 bases short and J 14 bases short, with 11 bases between. CDR1 is DFQATT and CDR2 is SNEGSKA in the germline V gene (reference sequence). The CDR3 reads CSAIGRGLFF. The CDR3 nucleotides read TGCAGTGCTATAGGAAGGGGGCTGTTTTTT.

This clone showed up just once. The rearrangement links TRBV5-1 to TRBJ2-1; 9 bases match TRBD2. V shed 0 bases and J 4 bases; nucleotides not matched to a gene: 2. Germline V gene sequence: CDR1 SGHRS, CDR2 YFSETQ. The CDR3 consists of 15 residues. The CDR3 DNA follows: TGCGCCAGCAGCTTGGCTAGCGGGGAATACAATGAGCAGTTCTTC. The encoded protein is CASSLASGEYNEQFF.

The V gene is TRBV18, the J gene TRBJ1-1; TRBD1 agrees at 11 bases. V lost 1 base, J lost 3 bases, and 4 bases stayed unmatched. Per germline, CDR1 KGHSH and CDR2 LQKENI. The CDR3 totals 16 residues. The CDR3 here is CASSPRTGGADTEAFF. The CDR3 DNA reads as TGTGCCAGCTCACCACGGACAGGGGGCGCCGACACTGAAGCTTTCTTT.

The rearrangement links TRBV28 to TRBJ1-5; 9 bases line up with TRBD1. This CDR3 contains 14 residues. Germline CDR1 is MDHEN and CDR2 is SYDVKM. With V trimmed by 3 bases and J by 5 bases, 2 bases remained unmatched. CDR3 sequence (DNA): TGTGCCAGCAGTTTTGGACAGGGGTATCAGCCCCAGCATTTT. This gives the protein CASSFGQGYQPQHF.

The chain carries TRBV4-1 and TRBJ1-2; D is ambiguous. Germline V gene sequence: CDR1 MGHRA, CDR2 YSYEKL. The V end lost 1 base, the J end lost 7 bases, and 10 bases lay between the germline ends. The CDR3 extends over 13 amino acids. The CDR3 reads CASSQVRGTGYTF. CDR3 coding DNA: TGCGCCAGCAGCCAAGTGCGGGGAACTGGCTACACCTTC.

This chain links TRBV24-1 with TRBJ2-5; 7 bases match TRBD1. CDR1 KGHDR and CDR2 SFDVKD come from the germline V gene. The V and J ends lost 4 bases and 4 bases, in that order; junction bases with no gene match: 8. The CDR3 extends over 15 amino acids. The CDR3, as DNA: TGTGCCACCAGTGACGTATACAGGGGTGGAGAGACCCAGTACTTC. Amino acid sequence: CATSDVYRGGETQYF.

A single count supports this clone. The V gene is TRBV7-8, the J gene TRBJ1-2; D unresolved. The length of the CDR3 is 16 residues. Germline V gene data show CDR1 as SGHVS and CDR2 as FQNEAQ. Trimming stripped 2 bases from V and 1 base from J, with 14 bases between. The CDR3 DNA is TGTGCCAGCAGCTTAAGAGTCACCGGGGTTAACTATGGCTACACCTTC. Translation gives CASSLRVTGVNYGYTF. The whole variable domain, remainder taken from reference TRBV7-8 and TRBJ1-2, is GAGVSQSPRYKVAKRGQDVALRCDPISGHVSLFWYQQALGQGPEFLTYFQNEAQLDKSGLPSDRFFAERPEGSVSTLKIQRTQQEDSAVYLCASSLRVTGVNYGYTFGSGTRLTVV.

This chain joins TRBV7-8 and TRBJ2-1; 10 nucleotides align to TRBD1. Germline values: CDR1 SGHVS, CDR2 FQNEAQ. This CDR3 has 16 residues. V was clipped by 6 bases and J by 7 bases; unmatched bases: 12. CDR3 sequence: CASSPSIRTGGNEQFF. As DNA, the CDR3 is TGTGCCAGCAGTCCATCGATTAGGACAGGGGGAAATGAGCAGTTCTTC. Variable domain in full (rest from reference TRBV7-8 and TRBJ2-1): GAGVSQSPRYKVAKRGQDVALRCDPISGHVSLFWYQQALGQGPEFLTYFQNEAQLDKSGLPSDRFFAERPEGSVSTLKIQRTQQEDSAVYLCASSPSIRTGGNEQFFGPGTRLTVL.

The V gene is TRBV12-3 or TRBV12-4, the J gene TRBJ1-5; possible D gene TRBD1, 5 bases. The CDR3 runs to 13 residues. The V gene lost 2 bases and the J gene lost 5 bases, with 7 bases spanning the gap. The CDR3 DNA sequence: TGTGCCAGCAGTTTATGGGGGGATCAGCCCCAGCATTTT. Translating gives CASSLWGDQPQHF.

V and J are TRBV6-2 or TRBV6-3 and TRBJ1-5; the D gene is possibly TRBD1 (6 bases). V lost 5 bases and J 5 bases, leaving 13 bases between the germline ends. CDR3 length equals 14 residues. The germline gives CDR1 MNHEY, CDR2 SVGEGT. The CDR3 nucleotides read TGTGCCAGCAGTCCCGACAGGACCTATCAGCCCCAGCATTTT. It encodes CASSPDRTYQPQHF.

V gene TRBV5-1 combines with J gene TRBJ2-1; weak D call: TRBD2 (5 bases). This CDR3 has 14 residues. V shed 2 bases and J shed 10 bases, with 16 bases lying between them. Per germline, CDR1 SGHRS and CDR2 YFSETQ. The CDR3 coding sequence is TGCGCCAGCAGCTTAGTGTGGTCCGGGGAGGAGCAGTTCTTC. This gives the protein CASSLVWSGEEQFF.

The chain carries TRBV6-6 and TRBJ1-3; no firm D call. The germline V gene encodes CDR1 MNHNY and CDR2 SVGAGI (reference sequence). The ends were cut back, 2 bases at V and 8 bases at J, with 10 bases in the middle. The CDR3 extends over 13 amino acids. CDR3: CASSYSSVDTIYF. In DNA form, the CDR3 reads TGTGCCAGCAGTTACAGTTCGGTGGACACCATATATTTT.

This chain joins TRBV6-6 and TRBJ2-7; TRBD1 aligns across 10 bases. The junction had 8 bases not matched to a gene; V was cut back by 6 bases and J by 3 bases. The V gene's germline CDR1 is MNHNY and CDR2 SVGAGI (reference sequence). The CDR3 totals 15 residues. CDR3 coding DNA: TGTGCCAGCAGCCTCCGGGACAGGGGAATCTACGAGCAGTACTTC. This encodes CASSLRDRGIYEQYF.

The chain has TRBV11-2 and TRBJ2-7; the D is unclear. Trimming shortened V by 1 base and J by 6 bases, and 7 bases separated the two germline ends. CDR1 SGHAT and CDR2 FQNNGV come from the germline V gene. This CDR3 is 12 amino acids long. Here the CDR3 DNA reads TGTGCCAGCAGCTTAGGATCTAGCGAGCAGTACTTC. It codes for CASSLGSSEQYF.

V is TRBV5-1 and J is TRBJ2-3, with D possibly matching TRBD2 (5 bases). The CDR3 sequence is 16 residues long. V shed 1 base and J shed 2 bases, with 14 bases lying between them. Looked up from germline, CDR1 is SGHRS and CDR2 is YFSETQ. The CDR3 loop is CASSLWSRGNTDTQYF. CDR3 nucleotides: TGCGCCAGCAGCTTGTGGTCTCGGGGTAACACAGATACGCAGTATTTT.

Written as DNA, the CDR3 is TGTGCCAGCAGCCCTCGGACAGGGGGGGTATATAGCAATCAGCCCCAGCATTTT. Its protein is CASSPRTGGVYSNQPQHF. This rearrangement joins TRBV7-3 to TRBJ1-5; 10 bases map to TRBD1. The germline gives CDR1 SGHTA, CDR2 FQGTGA. V was clipped by 5 bases and J by 0 bases; unmatched bases: 10. This CDR3 spans 18 amino acids.